This T cell receptor (beta chain) derives from a study of human T cells and chemical hapten exposure. Study-wide results and caveats: Expanded TCRs clustered into significantly more large CDR3 similarity groups than controls, the analysis revealed. Those TCRs sitting above 1 in 1000 frequency stayed the same with DPC sensitization. Patch test score was positively correlated with the counts of TCRs that had expanded at PT1.

TCRdb ran MiXCR on the RACE reads and lists one entry per CDR3 protein. The sample contains about 83,000 distinct CDR3 sequences, roughly 7.1% of which appear only once. This clonotype was seen only a few times. Its antigen is unidentified. CDR1 is DFQATT, CDR2 SNEGSKA, per germline (reference sequence). The CDR3 has 15 residues. The V gene lost 5 bases and the J gene lost 6 bases, with 20 bases spanning the gap. Stated time point: patch test 1, 2 weeks after DPC sensitization. Indicated treatment: therapeutic diphenylcyclopropenone sensitization with weekly scalp DPC. V usage is TRBV20-1 and J usage is TRBJ1-5; D perhaps matches TRBD1 (6 bases). Sequencing used whole blood, obtained in connection with sensitization to the hapten diphenylcyclopropenone (DPC). This receptor was identified in a woman in her twenties or thirties with alopecia areata. Some clones in this sample may be carry-over from other donors' samples. CDR3 residues: CSAWPKSVRGQPQHF. As DNA, the CDR3 is TGCAGTGCTTGGCCCAAGTCGGTCAGGGGTCAGCCCCAGCATTTT.